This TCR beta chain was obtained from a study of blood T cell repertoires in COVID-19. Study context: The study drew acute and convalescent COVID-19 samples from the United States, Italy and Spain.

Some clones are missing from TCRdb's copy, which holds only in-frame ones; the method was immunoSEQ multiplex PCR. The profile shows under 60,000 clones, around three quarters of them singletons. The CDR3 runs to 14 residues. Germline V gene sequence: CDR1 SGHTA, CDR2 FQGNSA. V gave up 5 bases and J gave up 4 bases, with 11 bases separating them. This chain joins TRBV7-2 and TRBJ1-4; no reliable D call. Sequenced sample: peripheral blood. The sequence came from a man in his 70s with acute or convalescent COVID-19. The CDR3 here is CASSQRGLNEKLFF. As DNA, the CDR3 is TGTGCCAGCAGCCAGAGAGGACTTAATGAAAAACTGTTTTTT.